The 21 T cell receptor beta chains reported below all come from one sample, sequenced in a study of monozygotic twins with inflammatory bowel disease. TCRdb reanalyzed the 5' RACE reads, giving one entry per CDR3 protein sequence and no DNA. The sample features 150,000 to 200,000 distinct CDR3 sequences, with just under 7.5% in its top ten. The sequenced material came from blood. These TCRs come from a human donor with ulcerative colitis or Crohn's disease, or a healthy co-twin of an affected twin (not recorded which).

This chain connects TRBV20-1 to TRBJ2-3; TCRdb proposes TRBD2, but this gene call is untestable without DNA. Germline CDR1 DFQATT, CDR2 SNEGSKA (reference sequence). The CDR3 sequence is 14 residues long. The CDR3 here is CSASTSGGADTQYF.

The V and J genes are TRBV7-2 and TRBJ2-3. This CDR3 has 16 residues. Germline V gene lookup returns CDR1 SGHTA and CDR2 FQGNSA. The CDR3 loop reads CASSLTLLSSTDTQYF.

The J gene is TRBJ2-7, the V gene TRBV25-1. The CDR3 is 11 amino acids. The V gene's germline CDR1 is MGHDK and CDR2 SYGVNS. CDR3 sequence: CASSEYLEQYF.

This chain links TRBV5-1 with TRBJ2-5; TCRdb outputs TRBD1, but without DNA this stays unchecked. Germline CDR1 and CDR2: SGHRS and YFSETQ. The length of the CDR3 is 15 residues. The CDR3 region is CASSLGQILQETQYF.

The chain recombines TRBV27 with TRBJ1-2. The CDR3 has 16 amino acids. Germline assignment: CDR1 MNHEY and CDR2 SMNVEV (reference sequence). The CDR3 here is CASSLSSREPRYGYTF.

The V gene is TRBV6-5, the J gene TRBJ1-5. Germline V lookup: CDR1 MNHEY, CDR2 SVGAGI. This CDR3 region has 18 residues. CDR3 amino acids: CASSPSIGGRPFGQPQHF.

The chain uses TRBV6-4 and TRBJ2-3; TCRdb proposes TRBD2, but this gene call is untestable without DNA. CDR1 MRHNA and CDR2 SNTAGT come from the germline V gene. This CDR3 comprises 13 residues. This chain's CDR3 is CASSLAGGRAQYF.

V is TRBV20-1 and J is TRBJ1-2. The CDR3 totals 12 residues. Germline V lookup: CDR1 DFQATT, CDR2 SNEGSKA (reference sequence). CDR3 protein: CSASTENYGYTF.

J is TRBJ1-5 and V is TRBV20-1. There are 15 residues in the CDR3. Germline V CDR1 and CDR2: DFQATT, SNEGSKA (reference sequence). The CDR3 reads CSALSITGANQPQHF.

V gene TRBV7-9 combines with J gene TRBJ2-5; the D call of TRBD2 rests on TCRdb alone, since no DNA is present to check it. This CDR3 is built from 17 residues. Germline V gene data show CDR1 as SEHNR and CDR2 as FQNEAQ (reference sequence). The CDR3 is CASSPQRLAGGRETQYF.

The chain is built from TRBV7-2 and TRBJ1-6. The CDR3 sequence is 14 residues long. Looked up from germline, CDR1 is SGHTA and CDR2 is FQGNSA. This chain's CDR3 is CASSLEFGNSPLHF. Full variable domain (outside the CDR3, taken from reference TRBV7-2 and TRBJ1-6): GAGVSQSPSNKVTEKGKDVELRCDPISGHTALYWYRQSLGQGLEFLIYFQGNSAPDKSGLPSDRFSAERTGGSVSTLTIQRTQQEDSAVYLCASSLEFGNSPLHFGNGTRLTVT.

The rearrangement joins TRBV18 to TRBJ1-1. CDR1 and CDR2 from the germline V gene are KGHSH and LQKENI. CDR3 length equals 17 residues. CDR3 amino acids: CASSHDVTRRGNTEAFF.

The V call is TRBV11-2, the J call TRBJ2-3; absent DNA, TCRdb's TRBD1 call cannot be checked. This CDR3 spans 14 amino acids. Germline V gene sequence: CDR1 SGHAT, CDR2 FQNNGV. CDR3 in amino acids: CASSSGTTTDTQYF.

The chain joins TRBV27 to TRBJ2-5; TCRdb selects TRBD1, and the lack of DNA leaves this call unchecked. Germline V gene sequence: CDR1 MNHEY, CDR2 SMNVEV (reference sequence). This CDR3 is 15 amino acids long. CDR3: CASSLSPQGKETQYF.

This chain links TRBV5-1 with TRBJ2-3; TCRdb names TRBD1, which stays unverified in the absence of DNA. Looked up from germline, CDR1 is SGHRS and CDR2 is YFSETQ. This CDR3 region has 15 residues. CDR3 protein: CASSLALSGTGTQYF.

The genes are TRBV19 and TRBJ2-1. Germline V lookup: CDR1 LNHDA, CDR2 SQIVND (reference sequence). The CDR3 loop spans 14 amino acids. CDR3 in amino acids: CASSIGVNYNEQFF.

V and J are TRBV29-1 and TRBJ2-5; TCRdb's assignment of TRBD1 cannot be checked, as there is no DNA. The CDR3 is 13 residues long. Germline CDR1 and CDR2: SQVTM and ANQGSEA. CDR3 sequence: CSVEDRGLGAQYF.

The chain has TRBV3-1 and TRBJ2-2; with no DNA, the TCRdb D assignment of TRBD1 cannot be verified. This CDR3 is 15 amino acids long. Germline CDR1 LGHDT, CDR2 YNNKEL (reference sequence). CDR3 loop: CASSSGTGFRGELFF.

This rearrangement joins TRBV12-3 or TRBV12-4 to TRBJ2-7; TCRdb lists TRBD1, though no DNA is available to test this call. The CDR3 has 15 residues. The CDR3 here is CASRGNRDRPYEQYF.

V is TRBV9 and J is TRBJ2-1. The CDR3 consists of 13 residues. Germline V gives CDR1 SGDLS, CDR2 YYNGEE. The CDR3 sequence: CASRTTDGNEQFF.

The chain joins TRBV7-3 to TRBJ1-1; TCRdb proposes TRBD1, but this gene call is untestable without DNA. Germline CDR1 is SGHTA and CDR2 is FQGTGA. The CDR3 has 15 amino acids. CDR3 in amino acids: CASSPLGPMNTEAFF.